The 3 T cell receptor beta chains presented below share a single source sample, sequenced in a study of shared clonotypes between healthy human individuals. TCRdb's table, derived via immunoSEQ multiplex PCR, lists solely in-frame clones and lacks some. The sample lists some 2.1 million clones; about 95% were seen once. Naive-designated CD8 cells lacked CD45RO, were positively enriched for CCR7, and omitted terminally differentiated effector memory CD45RA+ cells. The material sequenced was naive CD8+ T cells sorted from blood. These receptors originate from a man aged 18 to 29 in good health.

J is TRBJ1-2 and V is TRBV6-5; possible D gene TRBD1, 5 bases. Germline V gives CDR1 MNHEY, CDR2 SVGAGI. The germline V and J ends were trimmed by 5 bases and 7 bases, with 11 bases remaining between them. The CDR3 length is 12 residues. CDR3 coding DNA: TGTGCCAGCAGTCCGGGGGGTAGTGGCTACACCTTC. Its translation is CASSPGGSGYTF.

The rearrangement uses TRBV5-6 and TRBJ2-1, with D unresolved. Trimming stripped 1 base from V and 0 bases from J, with 5 bases between. CDR1 is SGHDT, CDR2 YYEEEE, per germline. The CDR3 totals 14 residues. The CDR3 here is CASSLLRSYNEQFF. CDR3 DNA sequence: TGTGCCAGCAGCTTGTTACGCTCCTACAATGAGCAGTTCTTC.

The chain has TRBV7-9 and TRBJ2-5; D possibly uses TRBD1 or TRBD2 (5 bases each). The CDR3 is made up of 13 amino acids. The V gene lost 3 bases and the J gene lost 5 bases, with 10 bases spanning the gap. CDR1 is SEHNR and CDR2 is FQNEAQ in the germline V gene (reference sequence). CDR3 DNA: TGTGCCAGCAGCTTGAGGGGAGCGGAGACCCAGTACTTC. It yields the protein CASSLRGAETQYF. The variable domain in full, with the rest retrieved from reference TRBV7-9 and TRBJ2-5, is DTGVSQNPRHKITKRGQNVTFRCDPISEHNRLYWYRQTLGQGPEFLTYFQNEAQLEKSRLLSDRFSAERPKGSFSTLEIQRTEQGDSAMYLCASSLRGAETQYFGPGTRLLVL.